This TCR delta chain was sequenced for a study of gamma-delta T cells after stem cell transplantation. V lost 1 base to trimming and J lost 1 base; unmatched junction nucleotides: 8. The CDR3 length is 16 residues. CDR1 is GEAIGNYY and CDR2 is EKD in the germline V gene. TCRdb re-called clones from the RT-PCR reads via CATT. The top ten clones hold around 19% of a sample with approximately 6,500 delta-chain clones, approximately 25% of them seen once. Sample share makes this clone medium-sized. Source material: gamma-delta T cells. The sequence was obtained from a human donor. It is not recorded whose cells these are; they may come from a transplant donor. This chain uses TRDV2 with TRDJ1, with TRDD3 matching over 7 bases. CDR3 in amino acids: CACDTADTRTTDKLIF. CDR3 sequence (DNA): TGTGCCTGTGACACTGCGGATACGCGTACCACCGATAAACTCATCTTT.